The clone carrying this T cell receptor (beta chain) was picked up a small number of times. This specimen comes from a study of regulatory T cells in long-lasting Graves disease. Library construction for TCR beta used iRepertoire HTBI primers and Arm-PCR of CDR3 regions. TCRdb independently ran MiXCR on the multiplex PCR reads; one entry per CDR3 protein. The sample yields over 500,000 distinct CDR3 sequences, around 15% seen once. Time point indicated: newly diagnosed GD, antithyroid drugs for less than 3 months. Following extraction of RNA from PBMCs, that RNA was used to make the TCR library. The germline gives CDR1 DFQATT, CDR2 SNEGSKA (reference sequence). The CDR3 contains 13 residues. Trimming at V came to 3 bases and at J to 6 bases, leaving 5 bases not matched to a gene. These same records also appear under a second study, on T cells in Graves' hyperthyroidism and ophthalmopathy. As reported in that work: The HTBI primer set served for first-round RT-PCR of the TCR CDR3. The model predicted ophthalmopathy a median roughly 6.5 months before onset.

V usage is TRBV20-1 and J usage is TRBJ1-2, with TRBD1 identical over 9 bases. The TCR was taken from a man in his late teens or twenties with Graves disease. The material sequenced was peripheral blood mononuclear cells (PBMCs), taken at new diagnosis, from a patient treated with antithyroid drugs. The chain's CDR3 is CSASPGQGDGYTF. The CDR3 coding sequence is TGCAGTGCTAGCCCGGGACAGGGAGATGGCTACACCTTC.